This TCR beta chain was documented in a study of cytomegalovirus exposure and HLA in healthy donors. A word on this clone: The antigen is not known.

Researchers ran the PCR with 60 Vbeta and 13 Jbeta primers. TCRdb's copy holds only in-frame clones and misses some; the assay was immunoSEQ multiplex PCR. The table includes approximately 240,000 clones, 70% to 80% detected once. Germline CDR1 GTSNPN, CDR2 SVGIG (reference sequence). After removal of 1 base from V and 13 bases from J, the junction contained 28 bases not matched to a gene. The CDR3 contains 20 residues. Study-wide results and limits: TCR beta sequences reportedly predicted the HLA-A and HLA-B alleles of most subjects accurately.

The sample consisted of PBMCs. The rearrangement uses TRBV30 and TRBJ2-5; 12 nucleotides match TRBD1. The clonotype originates from a woman aged 55-75 years in good health and CMV-seropositive. The CDR3 DNA reads TGTGCCTGGAGTGGAGCCCCCTCCCGGGACAGGGGGCGCAGGGGCCTTTCCCGGTACTTC. Translation: CAWSGAPSRDRGRRGLSRYF. Filled out from reference TRBV30 and TRBJ2-5, the complete variable domain reads SQTIHQWPATLVQPVGSPLSLECTVEGTSNPNLYWYRQAAGRGLQLLFYSVGIGQISSEVPQNLSASRPQDRQFILSSKKLLLSDSGFYLCAWSGAPSRDRGRRGLSRYFGPGTRLLVL.